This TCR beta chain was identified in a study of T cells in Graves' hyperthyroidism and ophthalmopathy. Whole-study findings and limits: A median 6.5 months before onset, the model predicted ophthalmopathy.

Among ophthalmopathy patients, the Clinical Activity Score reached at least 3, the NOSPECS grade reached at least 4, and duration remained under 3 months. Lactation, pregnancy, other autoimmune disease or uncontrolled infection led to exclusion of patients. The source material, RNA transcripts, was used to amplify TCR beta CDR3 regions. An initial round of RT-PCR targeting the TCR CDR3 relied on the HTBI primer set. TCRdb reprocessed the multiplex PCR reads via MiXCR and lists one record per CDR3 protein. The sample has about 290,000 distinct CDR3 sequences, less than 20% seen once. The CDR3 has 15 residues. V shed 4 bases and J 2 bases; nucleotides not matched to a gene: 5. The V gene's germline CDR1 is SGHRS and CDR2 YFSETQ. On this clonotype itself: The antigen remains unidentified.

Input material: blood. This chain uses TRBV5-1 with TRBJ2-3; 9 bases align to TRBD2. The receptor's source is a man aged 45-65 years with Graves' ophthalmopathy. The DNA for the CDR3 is TGCGCCAGCAGCCGCACTAGCGGGCACACAGATACGCAGTATTTT. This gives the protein CASSRTSGHTDTQYF.